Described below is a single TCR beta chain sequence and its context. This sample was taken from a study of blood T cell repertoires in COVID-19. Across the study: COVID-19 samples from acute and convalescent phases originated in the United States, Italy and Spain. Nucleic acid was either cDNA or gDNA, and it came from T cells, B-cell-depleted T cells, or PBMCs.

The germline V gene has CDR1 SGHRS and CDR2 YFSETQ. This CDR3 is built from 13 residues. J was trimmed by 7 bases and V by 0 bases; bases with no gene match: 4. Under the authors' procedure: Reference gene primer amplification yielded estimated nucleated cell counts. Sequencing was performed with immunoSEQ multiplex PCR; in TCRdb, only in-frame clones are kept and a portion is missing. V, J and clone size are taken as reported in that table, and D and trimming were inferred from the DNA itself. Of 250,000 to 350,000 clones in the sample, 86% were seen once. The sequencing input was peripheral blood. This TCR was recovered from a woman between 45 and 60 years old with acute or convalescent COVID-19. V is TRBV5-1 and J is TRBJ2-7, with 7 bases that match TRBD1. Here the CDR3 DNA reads TGCGCCAGCAGCTTGGAAGGGGGCGTTGAGCAGTACTTC. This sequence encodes CASSLEGGVEQYF.